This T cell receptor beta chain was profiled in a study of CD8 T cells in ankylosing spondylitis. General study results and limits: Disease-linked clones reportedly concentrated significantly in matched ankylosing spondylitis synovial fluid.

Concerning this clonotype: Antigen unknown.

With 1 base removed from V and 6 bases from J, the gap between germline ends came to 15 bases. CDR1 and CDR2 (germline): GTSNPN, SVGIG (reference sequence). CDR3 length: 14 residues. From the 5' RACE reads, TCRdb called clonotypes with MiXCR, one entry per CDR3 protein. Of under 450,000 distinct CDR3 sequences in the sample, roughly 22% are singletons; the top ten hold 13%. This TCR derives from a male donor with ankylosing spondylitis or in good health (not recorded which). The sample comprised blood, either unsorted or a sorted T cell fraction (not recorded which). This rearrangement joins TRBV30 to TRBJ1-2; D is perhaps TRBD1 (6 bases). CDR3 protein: CAWSESGDTDGYTF. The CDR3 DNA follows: TGTGCCTGGAGTGAGTCGGGGGACACTGATGGCTACACCTTC.